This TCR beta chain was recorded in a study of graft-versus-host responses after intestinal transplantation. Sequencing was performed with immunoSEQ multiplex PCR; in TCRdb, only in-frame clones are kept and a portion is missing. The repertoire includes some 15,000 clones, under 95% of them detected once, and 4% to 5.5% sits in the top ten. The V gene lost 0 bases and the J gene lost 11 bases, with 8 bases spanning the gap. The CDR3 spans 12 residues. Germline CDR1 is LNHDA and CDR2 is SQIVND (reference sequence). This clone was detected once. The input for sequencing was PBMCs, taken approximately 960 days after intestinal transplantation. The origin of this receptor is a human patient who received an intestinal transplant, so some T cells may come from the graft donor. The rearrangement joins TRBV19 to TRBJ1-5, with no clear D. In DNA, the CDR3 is TGTGCCAGTAGTATAGATGCCACGGCCCAGCATTTT. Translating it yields CASSIDATAQHF.